This T cell receptor (beta chain) was profiled in a study of cytomegalovirus exposure and HLA in healthy donors. Whole-study results and caveats: Per a prior analysis, the majority of TCR beta V segments were productive roughly 90% or roughly 30% of the time. Three CMV-associated chains proved CMV antigen-specific in vitro. Rarity held for most TCR sequences, but there were some public TCRs that occurred in many donors.

Concerning this clone itself: Its cognate antigen is unknown.

13 Jbeta primers and 60 Vbeta primers were used for the PCR. Data came from immunoSEQ multiplex PCR; TCRdb stores just in-frame clones and leaves some out. Here the sample spans some 150,000 clones, roughly three quarters being singletons. V lost 5 bases and J 0 bases, leaving 11 bases between the germline ends. The CDR3 has 15 residues. CDR1 and CDR2 from the germline V gene are SEHNR and FQNEAQ (reference sequence). This clonotype was sampled from a human donor in good health. The rearrangement links TRBV7-9 to TRBJ2-1, with D possibly matching TRBD2 (6 bases). The sequenced material came from PBMCs. CDR3 residues: CASSSSGTSYNEQFF. CDR3 DNA sequence: TGTGCCAGCAGCAGTAGCGGCACCTCCTACAATGAGCAGTTCTTC.